This section outlines one TCR beta chain sequence together with its context. TCRdb's table, derived via immunoSEQ multiplex PCR, lists solely in-frame clones and lacks some. The sample holds about 110,000 clones, around 87% seen once. The sample originates from a study of cytomegalovirus exposure and HLA in healthy donors. The wider study: The same platform was used for the roughly 120 validation repertoires as for the approximately 730 first-cohort repertoires, as reported in a later analysis.

CDR3 length equals 16 residues. Trimming stripped 3 bases from V and 0 bases from J, with 15 bases between. Germline loops: CDR1 SNHLY, CDR2 FYNNEI. The sample comprised PBMCs. The chain employs TRBV2 and TRBJ2-7; maybe TRBD1 (6 bases). This TCR was sampled from a woman under 40 in good health and CMV-seropositive. The CDR3 nucleotides are TGTGCCAGCAGTGATCCACGCGGACAGAACTCCTACGAGCAGTACTTC. Translating it yields CASSDPRGQNSYEQYF.